Here is one TCR beta chain with its context. This sample stems from a study of blood T cell repertoires in COVID-19. Study as a whole: PBMCs, B-cell-depleted T cells, or T cells provided the cDNA or gDNA that made up the material.

Generated by immunoSEQ multiplex PCR, the TCRdb table keeps only in-frame clones and is missing some. The data hold roughly 280,000 clones, with 80% to 90% observed a single time. This CDR3 is built from 22 residues. CDR1 SGHVS and CDR2 FQNEAQ come from the germline V gene. The J segment lost 7 bases and the V segment lost 0 bases, leaving 22 bases of the junction unmatched. The source is a man in his 60s with acute or convalescent COVID-19. Sequenced: peripheral blood. The chain has TRBV7-8 and TRBJ2-1, with 12 nucleotides matching TRBD2. CDR3 bases: TGTGCCAGCAGCTTAGCTTACTTGACTAGCGGGGGAGGTTATGGGGTCCGGAATGAGCAGTTCTTC. Amino acid sequence: CASSLAYLTSGGGYGVRNEQFF.